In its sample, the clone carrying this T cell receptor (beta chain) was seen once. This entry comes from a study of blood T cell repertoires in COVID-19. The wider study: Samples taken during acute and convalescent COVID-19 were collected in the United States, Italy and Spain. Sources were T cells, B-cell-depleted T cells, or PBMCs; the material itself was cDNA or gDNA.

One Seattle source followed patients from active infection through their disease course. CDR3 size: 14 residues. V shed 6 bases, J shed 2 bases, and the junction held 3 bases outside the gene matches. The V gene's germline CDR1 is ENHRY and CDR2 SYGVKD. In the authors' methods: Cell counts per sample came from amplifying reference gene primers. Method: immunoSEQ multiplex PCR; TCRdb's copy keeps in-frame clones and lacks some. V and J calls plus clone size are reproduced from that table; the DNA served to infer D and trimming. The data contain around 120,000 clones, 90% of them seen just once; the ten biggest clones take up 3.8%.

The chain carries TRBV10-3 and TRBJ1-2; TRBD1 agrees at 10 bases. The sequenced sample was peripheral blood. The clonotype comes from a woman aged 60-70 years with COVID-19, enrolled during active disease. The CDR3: CAISRTGGNYGYTF. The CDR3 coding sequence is TGTGCCATCAGCCGGACAGGGGGAAACTATGGCTACACCTTC.